These T cell receptor beta chains were read from a single sample in a study of lymphopenia after photon versus proton radiotherapy. Measured with immunoSEQ multiplex PCR; TCRdb has only the in-frame clones, and not every one. The repertoire has 25,000 to 30,000 clones, around 90% of them found once; the top ten carry about 50%. The specimen comprised peripheral blood, sampled from a patient treated with proton-based radiotherapy. These receptors were taken from a woman in her sixties with cholangiocarcinoma. Some clones in this sample may be carry-over from other donors' samples. Each CDR3 is given with its conserved first and last residue.

J gene | V gene | CDR3 protein
TRBJ2-2 | TRBV6-1 | CASREPAGTHTGELFF
TRBJ2-1 | TRBV7-8 | CASSLGTSAYNEQFF
TRBJ2-3 | TRBV7-3 | CASSTQSSTDTQYF
TRBJ2-7 | TRBV11-2 | CASSAGKDQGYYEQYF
TRBJ1-2 | TRBV15 | CATSRDPVNYGYTF
TRBJ1-3 | TRBV6-6 | CASSYSISGSGNTIYF
TRBJ1-5 | TRBV6-5 | CASRGTHQPQHF
TRBJ1-3 | TRBV29-1 | CSALTRGSGNTIYF
TRBJ1-3 | TRBV9 | CASSVGAGGTIYF
TRBJ2-5 | TRBV5-1 | CASSQRERGGETQYF
TRBJ1-2 | TRBV30 | CAWKGHGNYGYTF
TRBJ2-7 | TRBV2 | CASSQVPGLEQYF
TRBJ2-7 | TRBV19 | CATTGFSYEQYF
TRBJ1-5 | TRBV6-1 | CASSVQGDSNQPQHF
TRBJ2-6 | TRBV2 | CASSEVAGANVLTF
TRBJ2-2 | TRBV7-7 | CASSSGTTSNTGELFF
TRBJ2-1 | TRBV9 | CASSSTSGRRTYNEQFF
TRBJ1-6 | TRBV15 | CATSRDLSPLHF
TRBJ2-7 | TRBV29-1 | CSAGGASYEQYF
TRBJ2-4 | TRBV4-1 | CASSQDGGLAAASRW
TRBJ2-1 | TRBV20-1 | CSAREIVEQFF
TRBJ1-6 | TRBV27 | CASGGQVNSPLHF
TRBJ1-2 | TRBV29-1 | CSVPRGGTSLYGYTF
TRBJ1-1 | TRBV11-1 | CASRPTGTTEAFF
TRBJ1-1 | TRBV7-9 | CASSWGTGSTEAFF
TRBJ2-5 | TRBV5-8 | CASRPGTGIVSETQYF
TRBJ2-6 | TRBV2 | CASVGQLSGANVLTF
TRBJ2-7 | TRBV30 | CAWSLNRDRQTYEQYF
TRBJ1-4 | TRBV7-9 | CASSGRRGSTNEKLFF
TRBJ1-2 | TRBV19 | CASTAASALNYGYTF
TRBJ2-1 | TRBV11-2 | CASSQSGSNEQFF
TRBJ1-5 | TRBV2 | CASSEDQGGNQPQHF
TRBJ2-7 | TRBV19 | CASSPELGLAGVEQYF
TRBJ2-1 | TRBV2 | CASSKEGLAGGKFF
TRBJ1-1 | TRBV7-9 | CASSLSGGIKAFF
TRBJ2-1 | TRBV14 | CASSQGTFQQFF
TRBJ1-2 | TRBV27 | CASSSNLQGALGYTF
TRBJ2-1 | TRBV18 | CASSPPALAGKSSYNEQFF
TRBJ2-1 | TRBV9 | CASSRQGTYNEQFF
TRBJ1-5 | TRBV29-1 | CSAKTGNQPQHF
TRBJ2-1 | TRBV7-3 | CASSRGADNEQFF
TRBJ2-5 | TRBV7-9 | CATGETQYF
TRBJ2-4 | TRBV11-2 | CASSLSSGGDKNIQYF
TRBJ2-3 | TRBV6-5 | CASSYQQGATDTQYF
TRBJ2-7 | TRBV27 | CASRQIWTSGSYEQYF
TRBJ1-4 | TRBV6-1 | CASRGTGSSEKLFF
TRBJ1-2 | TRBV30 | CAWRSVDSYYGYTF
TRBJ2-7 | TRBV14 | CASSRDREDEQYF
TRBJ1-3 | TRBV4-1 | CASRAEGFSGNTIYF
TRBJ1-1 | TRBV5-4 | CASSHGQGNTEAFF
TRBJ1-2 | TRBV5-6 | CASSPQGAGYGYTF